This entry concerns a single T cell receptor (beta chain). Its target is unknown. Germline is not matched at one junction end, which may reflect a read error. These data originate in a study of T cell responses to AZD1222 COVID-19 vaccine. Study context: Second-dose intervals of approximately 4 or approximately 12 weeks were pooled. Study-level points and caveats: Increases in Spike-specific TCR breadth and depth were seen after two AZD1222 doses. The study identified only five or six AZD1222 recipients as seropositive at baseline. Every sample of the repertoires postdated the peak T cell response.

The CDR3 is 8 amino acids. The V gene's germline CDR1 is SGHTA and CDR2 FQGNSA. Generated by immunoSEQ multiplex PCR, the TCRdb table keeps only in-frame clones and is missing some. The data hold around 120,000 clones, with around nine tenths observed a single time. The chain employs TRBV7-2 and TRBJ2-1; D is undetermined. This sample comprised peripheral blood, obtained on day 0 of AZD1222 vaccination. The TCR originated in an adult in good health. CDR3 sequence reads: CASSLEVF. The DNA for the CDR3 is TGTGCCAGCAGCTTAGAGGTCTTC.